This TCR beta chain derives from a study of blood T cell repertoires in COVID-19. V was trimmed by 2 bases and J by 8 bases, leaving 12 bases between them. In germline, CDR1 is MNHEY, CDR2 SVGEGT. There are 13 residues in the CDR3. Recruited during active infection, patients (from Seattle) were subsequently followed longitudinally. Profiling relied on immunoSEQ multiplex PCR, and the TCRdb table lists in-frame clones only, not all of them. The sample lists roughly 570,000 clones, approximately 88% occurring once. Sequenced: peripheral blood. The TCR originated in a woman between 50 and 59 years old with COVID-19, enrolled during active disease. The genes are TRBV6-2 or TRBV6-3 and TRBJ1-2, with D hard to call. CDR3 residues: CASSYDQTGGYTF. CDR3 DNA sequence: TGTGCCAGCAGTTACGATCAGACCGGGGGCTACACCTTC.